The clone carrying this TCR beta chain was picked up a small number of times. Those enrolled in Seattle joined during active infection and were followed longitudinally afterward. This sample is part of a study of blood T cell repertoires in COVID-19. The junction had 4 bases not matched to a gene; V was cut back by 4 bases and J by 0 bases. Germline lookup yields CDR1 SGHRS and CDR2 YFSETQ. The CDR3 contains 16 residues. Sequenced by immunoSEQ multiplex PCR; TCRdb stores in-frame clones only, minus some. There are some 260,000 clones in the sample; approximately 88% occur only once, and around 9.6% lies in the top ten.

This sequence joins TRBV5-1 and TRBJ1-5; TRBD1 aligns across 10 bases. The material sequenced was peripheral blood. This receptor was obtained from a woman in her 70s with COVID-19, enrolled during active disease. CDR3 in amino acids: CASSPGTGASNQPQHF. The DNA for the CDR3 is TGCGCCAGCAGCCCCGGGACAGGGGCTAGCAATCAGCCCCAGCATTTT.